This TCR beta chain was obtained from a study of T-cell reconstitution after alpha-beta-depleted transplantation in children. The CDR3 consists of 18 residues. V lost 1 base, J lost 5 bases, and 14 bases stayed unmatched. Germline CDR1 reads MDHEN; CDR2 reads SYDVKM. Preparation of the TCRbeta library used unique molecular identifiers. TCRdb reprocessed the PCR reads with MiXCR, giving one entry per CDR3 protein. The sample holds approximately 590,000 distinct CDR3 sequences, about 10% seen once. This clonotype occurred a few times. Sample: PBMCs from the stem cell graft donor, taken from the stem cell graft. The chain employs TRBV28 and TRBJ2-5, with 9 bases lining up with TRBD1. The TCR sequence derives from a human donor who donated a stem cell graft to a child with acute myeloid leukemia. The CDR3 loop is CASSLYPAGQGARETQYF. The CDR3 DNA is TGTGCCAGCAGTTTATATCCGGCGGGACAGGGCGCCAGGGAGACCCAGTACTTC.